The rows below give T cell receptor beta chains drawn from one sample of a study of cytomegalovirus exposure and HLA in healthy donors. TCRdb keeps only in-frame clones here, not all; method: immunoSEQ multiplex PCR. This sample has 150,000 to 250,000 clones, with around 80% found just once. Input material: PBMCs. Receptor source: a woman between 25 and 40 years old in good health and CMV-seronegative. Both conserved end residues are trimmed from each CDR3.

CDR3aa: ASSLTPGGPNEQF
v_gene: TRBV7-9
j_gene: TRBJ2-1

CDR3aa: ASSGMGQGNSPLH
v_gene: TRBV19
j_gene: TRBJ1-6

CDR3aa: ASSLVSGVITDTQY
v_gene: TRBV5-1
j_gene: TRBJ2-3

CDR3aa: ASSLDRTSGSLAKNIQY
v_gene: TRBV5-1
j_gene: TRBJ2-4

CDR3aa: ASSQGGTWGIPSYNEQF
v_gene: TRBV4-1
j_gene: TRBJ2-1

CDR3aa: ASRPTGVSNYGYT
v_gene: TRBV5-4
j_gene: TRBJ1-2

CDR3aa: ASSPRDIYEQY
v_gene: TRBV19
j_gene: TRBJ2-7

CDR3aa: ASSRAGGGETQY
v_gene: TRBV11-2
j_gene: TRBJ2-5

CDR3aa: ASSAGQLLRRDF
v_gene: TRBV19
j_gene: TRBJ1-1

CDR3aa: ASSPRDSHPISYEQY
v_gene: TRBV19
j_gene: TRBJ2-7

CDR3aa: ASSADRNYGYT
v_gene: TRBV7-8
j_gene: TRBJ1-2

CDR3aa: ASSPLAENTEAF
v_gene: TRBV18
j_gene: TRBJ1-1

CDR3aa: ASSRHVPGQGDYGYT
v_gene: TRBV5-1
j_gene: TRBJ1-2

CDR3aa: ASSESGGPGANVLT
v_gene: TRBV10-1
j_gene: TRBJ2-6

CDR3aa: ASSPRTASYGYT
v_gene: TRBV11-2
j_gene: TRBJ1-2

CDR3aa: ASSRDRATNTQY
v_gene: TRBV6-1
j_gene: TRBJ2-3

CDR3aa: ASRPPGGGGREQY
v_gene: TRBV6-1
j_gene: TRBJ2-7

CDR3aa: ASLPGDRIIYNEQF
v_gene: TRBV28
j_gene: TRBJ2-1

CDR3aa: TSSQGEGLAGEVGTQY
v_gene: TRBV1
j_gene: TRBJ2-3

CDR3aa: ASSYLQGAEQY
v_gene: TRBV6-5
j_gene: TRBJ2-7

CDR3aa: ASSLSGRRQGGIDTQY
v_gene: TRBV5-1
j_gene: TRBJ2-3

CDR3aa: ASSEVVGTSGGAYEQY
v_gene: TRBV2
j_gene: TRBJ2-7

CDR3aa: ASSHPQGAGHEQY
v_gene: TRBV7-9
j_gene: TRBJ2-7

CDR3aa: ASSPGYQPQH
v_gene: TRBV7-9
j_gene: TRBJ1-5

CDR3aa: ATSRVGQGSEQF
v_gene: TRBV15
j_gene: TRBJ2-1

CDR3aa: ASRTGGSYEQY
v_gene: TRBV25-1
j_gene: TRBJ2-7

CDR3aa: ASSADRAGADTQY
v_gene: TRBV2
j_gene: TRBJ2-3

CDR3aa: ASSLGQYNEQF
v_gene: TRBV5-1
j_gene: TRBJ2-1

CDR3aa: ASSQEMRNTEAF
v_gene: TRBV4-2
j_gene: TRBJ1-1

CDR3aa: ASSPRQGVYEQY
v_gene: TRBV18
j_gene: TRBJ2-7

CDR3aa: ASSVGASGSRETQY
v_gene: TRBV9
j_gene: TRBJ2-5

CDR3aa: ASSDGRGYEQY
v_gene: TRBV27
j_gene: TRBJ2-7

CDR3aa: ASPQGGNTEAF
v_gene: TRBV6-1
j_gene: TRBJ1-1

CDR3aa: ASSAGTVGETQY
v_gene: TRBV9
j_gene: TRBJ2-5

CDR3aa: ASSESRTGFYNEQF
v_gene: TRBV2
j_gene: TRBJ2-1

CDR3aa: ASSRSDSNQPQH
v_gene: TRBV6-5
j_gene: TRBJ1-5

CDR3aa: ASSYSSKQTNEQF
v_gene: TRBV6-6
j_gene: TRBJ2-1

CDR3aa: ASSQEGGLAGGDTQY
v_gene: TRBV4-2
j_gene: TRBJ2-3

CDR3aa: ASSSDRGSDTQY
v_gene: TRBV5-1
j_gene: TRBJ2-3

CDR3aa: ASSEPLSGSSYNEQF
v_gene: TRBV10-2
j_gene: TRBJ2-1

CDR3aa: SSRELLSYNEQF
v_gene: TRBV29-1
j_gene: TRBJ2-1

CDR3aa: AWIIWGGVKETQY
v_gene: TRBV30
j_gene: TRBJ2-5

CDR3aa: ASSPRRGETQY
v_gene: TRBV18
j_gene: TRBJ2-5

CDR3aa: ASSGAGGLHSNQPQH
v_gene: TRBV10-1
j_gene: TRBJ1-5

CDR3aa: ASSLNPGLAGEDGGNEQF
v_gene: TRBV5-1
j_gene: TRBJ2-1

CDR3aa: ASSGGLAGLETQY
v_gene: TRBV6-1
j_gene: TRBJ2-5

CDR3aa: ASSTSGRPYFEQF
v_gene: TRBV11-3
j_gene: TRBJ2-1

CDR3aa: ASRYTYEQY
v_gene: TRBV2
j_gene: TRBJ2-7

CDR3aa: ASSLTGARDYGYT
v_gene: TRBV6-5
j_gene: TRBJ1-2

CDR3aa: ASSLRVYSYNSPLH
v_gene: TRBV28
j_gene: TRBJ1-6

CDR3aa: SGDRAGGNEQF
v_gene: TRBV29-1
j_gene: TRBJ2-1

CDR3aa: ASSFWGPTNEKLF
v_gene: TRBV11-2
j_gene: TRBJ1-4

CDR3aa: ASGIDRARNEQF
v_gene: TRBV2
j_gene: TRBJ2-1

CDR3aa: ASSAVAGGPYEQY
v_gene: TRBV7-8
j_gene: TRBJ2-7

CDR3aa: ATGEGTYGYT
v_gene: TRBV6-6
j_gene: TRBJ1-2

CDR3aa: ASRSQGYSNQPQH
v_gene: TRBV6-5
j_gene: TRBJ1-5

CDR3aa: ASSSSNRAGTGELF
v_gene: TRBV27
j_gene: TRBJ2-2

CDR3aa: ASSQDGGQGASEKLF
v_gene: TRBV4-1
j_gene: TRBJ1-4

CDR3aa: ASSPTLNSYEQY
v_gene: TRBV5-6
j_gene: TRBJ2-7